The entry that follows covers one T cell receptor beta chain sequence. Its antigen is currently unknown. The junction departs from the called germline gene at one end, perhaps through a read error. The source of the sample is a study of cytomegalovirus exposure and HLA in healthy donors. The study, taken as a whole, reports: Later, TCR association rates were found to vary by HLA locus, highest for DRB1 and lowest for HLA-C. The likely explanation for a cluster of highly shared sequence variants was sequencing artifact. Among donors in an Asian-associated ancestry cluster, a later analysis reportedly found fewer N-insertions than the roughly 610-donor mean.

CDR1 and CDR2 from the germline V gene are MDHEN and SYDVKM. This CDR3 spans 15 amino acids. Researchers ran the PCR with 60 Vbeta and 13 Jbeta primers. Generated by immunoSEQ multiplex PCR, the TCRdb table keeps only in-frame clones and is missing some. Counted here are 150,000 to 200,000 clones, about 87% occurring once; the ten biggest clones make up approximately 1.7%. Specimen: PBMCs. This TCR derives from a woman between 18 and 29 years old in good health and CMV-seronegative. The chain combines TRBV28 with TRBJ2-1; TRBD2 aligns across 8 bases. The CDR3 here is CASRGGGGTHNGQFF. DNA of the CDR3: TGTGCCAGCAGGGGAGGCGGGGGGACCCACAATGGGCAGTTCTTC.